Following are 31 T cell receptor beta chains from one sample sequenced in a study of T cell responses to AZD1222 COVID-19 vaccine. Using immunoSEQ multiplex PCR, the repertoire was profiled, and TCRdb retains in-frame clones only, with some absent. The data hold around 120,000 clones, with about 82% observed a single time. Specimen: peripheral blood, collected 28 days after the second AZD1222 dose. Receptors were obtained from an adult who received the AZD1222 COVID-19 vaccine.

The V and J genes are TRBV5-1 and TRBJ2-2; the D call may be TRBD1 or TRBD2 (6 bases each). Germline loops: CDR1 SGHRS, CDR2 YFSETQ. The V and J ends lost 4 bases and 1 base respectively, with 8 bases between them. The CDR3 totals 14 residues. The CDR3 DNA reads as TGCGCCAGCAGCCGGGGGCTGAACACCGGGGAGCTGTTTTTT. As protein: CASSRGLNTGELFF.

V gene TRBV7-3 combines with J gene TRBJ1-1; D is uncertain. Germline loops: CDR1 SGHTA, CDR2 FQGTGA. This CDR3 is built from 13 residues. Trimming shortened V by 1 base and J by 6 bases, and 9 bases separated the two germline ends. In nucleotides, the CDR3 is TGTGCCAGCAGCTTAAAGTCCGGGGCTGAAGCTTTCTTT. This translates into CASSLKSGAEAFF.

The CDR3 here is CAISPDRGQETQYF. CDR3 bases: TGTGCCATCAGCCCAGACAGGGGACAAGAGACCCAGTACTTC. This chain links TRBV10-3 with TRBJ2-5, with 8 nucleotides matching TRBD1. With 6 bases clipped from V and 2 bases from J, the junction kept 5 bases outside the gene matches. The CDR3 length is 14 residues. Germline-derived CDR1 and CDR2 are ENHRY and SYGVKD.

The V call is TRBV7-8, the J call TRBJ2-3; no clear D gene. Germline V gives CDR1 SGHVS, CDR2 FQNEAQ. This CDR3 is 14 amino acids long. V lost 3 bases and J 8 bases, leaving 15 bases between the germline ends. In nucleotides, the CDR3 is TGTGCCAGCAGCTTGTCGGGTCAGGCCGGTACGCAGTATTTT. Translating gives CASSLSGQAGTQYF. Full variable domain (remainder filled in from reference TRBV7-8 and TRBJ2-3): GAGVSQSPRYKVAKRGQDVALRCDPISGHVSLFWYQQALGQGPEFLTYFQNEAQLDKSGLPSDRFFAERPEGSVSTLKIQRTQQEDSAVYLCASSLSGQAGTQYFGPGTRLTVL.

The rearrangement joins TRBV7-9 to TRBJ2-7; D possibly uses TRBD1 or TRBD2 (6 bases each). The CDR3 covers 14 residues. Germline V lookup: CDR1 SEHNR, CDR2 FQNEAQ (reference sequence). Trimming stripped 10 bases from V and 0 bases from J, with 16 bases between. The CDR3 spells CATTRGPSSYEQYF. The CDR3 DNA reads as TGTGCCACCACTCGGGGGCCGAGCTCCTACGAGCAGTACTTC. Full variable domain (remainder filled in from reference TRBV7-9 and TRBJ2-7): DTGVSQNPRHKITKRGQNVTFRCDPISEHNRLYWYRQTLGQGPEFLTYFQNEAQLEKSRLLSDRFSAERPKGSFSTLEIQRTEQGDSAMYLCATTRGPSSYEQYFGPGTRLTVT.

The chain has TRBV4-3 and TRBJ2-7; possibly TRBD2 for D (6 bases). The germline V gene has CDR1 LGHNA and CDR2 YSLEER. The CDR3 is 16 residues long. V was clipped by 1 base and J by 2 bases, with 15 bases between them. The CDR3 sequence is CASSQGAGLGTYEQYF. CDR3 nucleotides: TGCGCCAGCAGCCAAGGAGCGGGCCTAGGGACCTACGAGCAGTACTTC.

This clone was counted a single time. This rearrangement joins TRBV15 to TRBJ2-2; no reliable D call. Germline values: CDR1 LNHNV, CDR2 YYDKDF (reference sequence). The CDR3 covers 17 residues. V dropped 0 bases and J dropped 0 bases, with 11 bases sitting between them. CDR3 amino acids: CATSRDRLAANTGELFF. CDR3 nucleotides: TGTGCCACCAGCAGAGATCGGTTGGCAGCGAACACCGGGGAGCTGTTTTTT.

The chain is built from TRBV24-1 and TRBJ2-1, with 14 bases that match TRBD2. Trimming at V came to 4 bases and at J to 8 bases, leaving 6 bases not matched to a gene. The germline V gene has CDR1 KGHDR and CDR2 SFDVKD. CDR3 length: 16 residues. The CDR3 is CATSDPGLAGVDEQFF. CDR3 DNA sequence: TGTGCCACCAGTGACCCGGGACTAGCGGGAGTAGATGAGCAGTTCTTC.

The rearrangement links TRBV4-1 to TRBJ2-7, with D perhaps given as TRBD1 or TRBD2 (5 bases each). This CDR3 has 15 residues. V was clipped by 0 bases and J by 2 bases, with 11 bases between them. CDR1 MGHRA and CDR2 YSYEKL come from the germline V gene. The CDR3 reads CASSQDLGRPYEQYF. The DNA for the CDR3 is TGCGCCAGCAGCCAAGATCTGGGACGTCCCTACGAGCAGTACTTC.

The J gene is TRBJ1-3, the V gene TRBV5-8, with 9 bases matching TRBD1. The V gene end was trimmed by 3 bases and the J gene end by 0 bases; junction bases not matched to a gene: 4. From germline, CDR1 is SGHTS and CDR2 YDEGEE. The CDR3 contains 16 residues. CDR3 in amino acids: CASSYGQGPSGNTIYF. Here the CDR3 DNA reads TGTGCCAGCAGCTACGGACAGGGGCCCTCTGGAAACACCATATATTTT.

The gene calls are TRBV10-1 and TRBJ2-1, with D possibly TRBD1 on 5 matching bases. Germline values: CDR1 WNHNN, CDR2 SYGVQD (reference sequence). The CDR3 contains 12 residues. V was pared by 4 bases and J by 7 bases, with 8 bases between. CDR3 residues: CASSARQNEQFF. In DNA form, the CDR3 reads TGCGCCAGCAGTGCCCGACAGAATGAGCAGTTCTTC.

V is TRBV7-2 and J is TRBJ2-1; TRBD2 matches 11 bases. V gave up 5 bases and J gave up 1 base; unmatched junction bases: 4. The CDR3 consists of 16 residues. Germline assignment: CDR1 SGHTA and CDR2 FQGNSA. CDR3 sequence (DNA): TGTGCCAGCAGCCGTAGCGGGAGGGGATCCTACAATGAGCAGTTCTTC. Translating gives CASSRSGRGSYNEQFF.

The chain is built from TRBV19 and TRBJ2-7, with a weak D call TRBD2 (7 bases). The CDR3 totals 15 residues. Trimming took 0 bases from V and 2 from J, leaving 11 bases between them. The germline CDR1 and CDR2 sequences are LNHDA and SQIVND (reference sequence). CDR3 residues: CASSIDGGPAYEQYF. DNA for the CDR3: TGTGCCAGTAGTATAGACGGGGGGCCAGCCTACGAGCAGTACTTC.

The rearrangement links TRBV5-3 to TRBJ1-5; D possibly corresponds to TRBD1 (5 bases). TRBV5-3 is an open reading frame whose function is uncertain. This CDR3 spans 13 amino acids. V shed 2 bases and J shed 10 bases, with 13 bases lying between them. CDR3 protein: CARSFFGARPQHF. CDR3 sequence (DNA): TGTGCCAGAAGCTTTTTTGGGGCCCGACCCCAGCATTTT.

The chain combines TRBV4-1 with TRBJ1-1; D is perhaps TRBD1 (6 bases). The germline gives CDR1 MGHRA, CDR2 YSYEKL. V lost 7 bases and J 0 bases, leaving 15 bases between the germline ends. The length of the CDR3 is 15 residues. The CDR3 loop reads CASNYRDTLNTEAFF. DNA for the CDR3: TGCGCCAGCAATTACCGGGACACCCTGAACACTGAAGCTTTCTTT.

The rearrangement links TRBV19 to TRBJ1-2, with D tentatively TRBD1 (5 bases). CDR3 length: 15 amino acids. V gave up 4 bases and J gave up 0 bases, with 12 bases separating them. Germline CDR1 is LNHDA and CDR2 is SQIVND (reference sequence). The CDR3 nucleotides are TGTGCCAGTAGTAAGGGGAGGATCCCTAACTATGGCTACACCTTC. Translated, it gives CASSKGRIPNYGYTF.

The chain employs TRBV10-1 and TRBJ1-1; D is unclear. Germline V gene lookup returns CDR1 WNHNN and CDR2 SYGVQD (reference sequence). V dropped 3 bases and J dropped 5 bases, with 13 bases sitting between them. The CDR3 runs 14 residues. CDR3 protein: CASSDEIGGTEAFF. The CDR3 DNA follows: TGCGCCAGCAGTGATGAGATAGGTGGAACTGAAGCTTTCTTT.

This chain uses TRBV6-6 with TRBJ2-1; D not resolved. The CDR3 is 13 residues long. Germline CDR1 and CDR2: MNHNY and SVGAGI (reference sequence). The V end was cut by 2 bases, the J end by 2 bases, with 4 bases between. The CDR3 sequence is CASSYGAYNEQFF. The CDR3 DNA follows: TGTGCCAGCAGTTACGGGGCCTACAATGAGCAGTTCTTC.

The chain uses TRBV18 and TRBJ2-1; D gene uncertain. V lost 4 bases to trimming and J lost 2 bases, with 15 bases between them. The CDR3 covers 16 residues. Germline V lookup: CDR1 KGHSH, CDR2 LQKENI. The chain's CDR3 is CASSRGLEITYNEQFF. The DNA for the CDR3 is TGTGCCAGCTCACGGGGATTAGAAATAACCTACAATGAGCAGTTCTTC. The full variable domain, with the rest looked up from reference TRBV18 and TRBJ2-1, is NAGVMQNPRHLVRRRGQEARLRCSPMKGHSHVYWYRQLPEEGLKFMVYLQKENIIDESGMPKERFSAEFPKEGPSILRIQQVVRGDSAAYFCASSRGLEITYNEQFFGPGTRLTVL.

The chain combines TRBV6-5 with TRBJ1-2; tentative D call: TRBD1 (5 bases). The CDR3 has 15 amino acids. The germline gives CDR1 MNHEY, CDR2 SVGAGI. V was trimmed by 7 bases and J by 6 bases, leaving 21 bases between them. CDR3 DNA: TGTGCCAGCACCAAACTTTCTAGGGGTTTCGATGGCTACACCTTC. Translating gives CASTKLSRGFDGYTF.

The V and J genes are TRBV2 and TRBJ2-2; no definite D call. Trimming took off 8 bases at V and 0 bases at J, with 7 bases between the two ends. CDR1 SNHLY and CDR2 FYNNEI come from the germline V gene. The CDR3 totals 13 residues. DNA of the CDR3: TGTGCCAGCGGGCAGTCGAACACCGGGGAGCTGTTTTTT. Amino acids: CASGQSNTGELFF.

The chain couples TRBV24-1 to TRBJ2-5, with unresolved D. Trimming shortened V by 4 bases and J by 3 bases, and 2 bases separated the two germline ends. There are 11 residues in the CDR3. Germline V CDR1 and CDR2: KGHDR, SFDVKD. As DNA, the CDR3 is TGTGCCACCAGTGAGGAAGAGACCCAGTACTTC. Translating gives CATSEEETQYF.

A few counts support this clone. J is TRBJ1-5 and V is TRBV28; D not certain. Germline assignment: CDR1 MDHEN and CDR2 SYDVKM. The CDR3 has 15 amino acids. The V end was cut by 2 bases, the J end by 2 bases, with 10 bases between. The CDR3 region is CASSLGGFRNQPQHF. The DNA for the CDR3 is TGTGCCAGCAGTTTAGGAGGGTTTCGCAATCAGCCCCAGCATTTT.

V and J are TRBV5-1 and TRBJ1-2, with a possible D match to TRBD1 (5 bases). Trimming pared 3 bases from V and 1 base from J, leaving 13 bases between. The CDR3 has 15 residues. Germline CDR1 is SGHRS and CDR2 is YFSETQ. CDR3: CASSSGQGRNYGYTF. The CDR3, as DNA: TGCGCCAGCAGCTCTGGGCAGGGACGTAACTATGGCTACACCTTC.

This chain uses TRBV30 with TRBJ2-1, with D hard to call. CDR1 and CDR2 from the germline V gene are GTSNPN and SVGIG (reference sequence). Trimming removed 3 bases from V and 5 bases from J, with 11 bases in between. CDR3 length equals 13 residues. CDR3 coding DNA: TGTGCCTGGAGGCCCCGGAGAGACAATGAGCAGTTCTTC. It specifies CAWRPRRDNEQFF.

The chain combines TRBV27 with TRBJ2-2; maybe TRBD2 (5 bases). V was trimmed by 4 bases and J by 1 base, leaving 7 bases between them. CDR1 is MNHEY and CDR2 is SMNVEV in the germline V gene (reference sequence). CDR3 size: 14 residues. The DNA of the CDR3 is TGTGCCAGCAGTTATGGGAGGAACACCGGGGAGCTGTTTTTT. Translated, it gives CASSYGRNTGELFF.

In this sample, this clone turned up a few times. The V and J genes are TRBV13 and TRBJ2-1, with 12 bases lining up with TRBD2. Germline loops: CDR1 PRHDT, CDR2 FYEKMQ (reference sequence). The V and J ends lost 2 bases and 5 bases, in that order; junction bases with no gene match: 1. The CDR3 consists of 15 residues. The CDR3 spells CASSLWTSGNNEQFF. Written as DNA, the CDR3 is TGTGCCAGCAGCTTATGGACTAGCGGGAACAATGAGCAGTTCTTC.

The CDR3 nucleotides read TGTGCCACCAGTGATCCGGGGGGGGCCTCCTACAATGAGCAGTTCTTC. Translation gives CATSDPGGASYNEQFF. The V gene is TRBV24-1, the J gene TRBJ2-1; the match to TRBD2 covers 8 bases. Germline CDR1 is KGHDR and CDR2 is SFDVKD. There are 16 residues in the CDR3. After removal of 3 bases from V and 0 bases from J, the junction contained 3 bases not matched to a gene.

V is TRBV4-1 and J is TRBJ1-4; D is unclear. CDR1 MGHRA and CDR2 YSYEKL come from the germline V gene. This CDR3 spans 17 amino acids. V was pared by 0 bases and J by 0 bases, with 11 bases between. The CDR3 DNA reads as TGCGCCAGCAGCCAAGACCCACCAGGTGCAACTAATGAAAAACTGTTTTTT. This translates into CASSQDPPGATNEKLFF.

The chain joins TRBV2 to TRBJ2-5, with a possible D match to TRBD1 (5 bases). The V gene lost 8 bases and the J gene lost 4 bases, with 14 bases spanning the gap. Germline V gives CDR1 SNHLY, CDR2 FYNNEI. The CDR3 is made up of 13 amino acids. CDR3 region: CASFQGARETQYF. The CDR3 bases are TGTGCCAGCTTTCAAGGGGCGAGAGAGACCCAGTACTTC.

The chain is built from TRBV27 and TRBJ2-7, with 7 bases matching TRBD2. Germline V lookup: CDR1 MNHEY, CDR2 SMNVEV (reference sequence). The CDR3 length is 14 residues. Losses at the gene ends were 4 bases for V and 6 bases for J; bases not matched to a gene: 9. The CDR3 DNA sequence: TGTGCCAGCAGTTCCGGACTAGTATCCGTCGAGCAGTACTTC. Amino acid sequence: CASSSGLVSVEQYF.